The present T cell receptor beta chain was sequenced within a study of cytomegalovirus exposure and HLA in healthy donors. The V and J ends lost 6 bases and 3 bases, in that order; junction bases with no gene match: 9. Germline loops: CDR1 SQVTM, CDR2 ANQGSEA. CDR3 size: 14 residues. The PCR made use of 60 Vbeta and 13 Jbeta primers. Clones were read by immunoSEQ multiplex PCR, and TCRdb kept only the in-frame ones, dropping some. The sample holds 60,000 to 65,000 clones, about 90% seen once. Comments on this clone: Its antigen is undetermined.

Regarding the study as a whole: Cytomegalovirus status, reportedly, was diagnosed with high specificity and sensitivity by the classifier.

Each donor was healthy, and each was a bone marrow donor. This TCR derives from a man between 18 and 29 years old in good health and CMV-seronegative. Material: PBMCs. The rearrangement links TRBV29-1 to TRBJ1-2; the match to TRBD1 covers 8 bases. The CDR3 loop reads CSVLKGQADYGYTF. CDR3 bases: TGCAGCGTCCTGAAGGGACAGGCGGACTATGGCTACACCTTC.